The TCR beta chain under discussion was sequenced for a study of patients and donors after allogeneic stem cell transplantation. Trimming stripped 4 bases from V and 7 bases from J, with 14 bases between. The CDR3 loop spans 13 amino acids. Germline V CDR1 and CDR2: ENHRY, SYGVKD. TCRdb processed the RT-PCR reads anew with MiXCR; each CDR3 protein has one entry. The sample contains 150,000 to 250,000 distinct CDR3 sequences, 35% to 50% of which appear only once. The V gene is TRBV10-3, the J gene TRBJ2-7; D may match TRBD1 or TRBD2 (5 bases each). Sample: blood, either unsorted or a sorted T cell fraction (not recorded which). This clonotype originated in a human donor who was either an allogeneic HSCT recipient or a stem cell or donor lymphocyte infusion donor (not recorded which). It is not recorded whose cells these are; they may come from a transplant donor. The CDR3 loop is CAISAALAGEQYF. For the CDR3, the DNA is TGTGCCATCAGTGCCGCGCTAGCAGGGGAGCAGTACTTC.